This TCR beta chain was identified during a study of CD8 T cells in ankylosing spondylitis (dated by TCRdb to 2015 to 2018). About the investigation overall: To find TCR variants linked to disease, the study profiled T cell receptor beta repertoires in ankylosing spondylitis patients and healthy donors. Samples of peripheral blood were taken, and for ankylosing spondylitis patients, synovial fluid was collected as well. In total, the full study cohort was made up of approximately 99 healthy donors and roughly 27 ankylosing spondylitis patients. What the work shows at the level of the full study, not this receptor alone: Some TCR beta motif variants had previously been reported in synovial fluid and blood of reactive arthritis patients, which suggested common disease-initiation mechanisms. The disease-linked clones had a CD8+ phenotype and were found at relatively low frequencies in peripheral blood. Significant enrichment of the disease-linked clones was reported in matched synovial fluid samples from ankylosing spondylitis patients. A TCR beta motif of fewer than 10 highly homologous amino acid variants appeared characteristic of blood from ankylosing spondylitis patients.

These reads were obtained on an Illumina HiSeq 2500. TCR beta libraries were prepared by quantitative 5'-RACE with molecular barcodes. The authors' pipeline ran thus. Disease-linked TCR variants were identified with a new computational method built on a probabilistic model of VDJ rearrangement. The raw public reads went through TCRdb reprocessing: fastp at Q25, MiXCR clone calling, in-frame beta chains kept. Every entry covers one CDR3 protein and lists the most common genes and DNA from its rows. TCRdb assigned the V and J calls; the authors' analysis was not used. The sample contains 300,000 to 400,000 distinct CDR3 sequences, over 12% of them found a single time. The ten largest clonotypes hold 0.95% to 1.4% of the sample. CDR1 and CDR2 are read off the germline V gene as SQVTM and ANQGSEA. Inclusive of the bounding cysteine and phenylalanine, the CDR3 is 14 residues long. Of all the DNA, just the CDR3 is kept, 42 bases in frame from base 1. From V the trimming removes 4 bases and from J it removes 7 bases, while the gene matches leave 8 bases of the junction unaccounted for.

This clonotype has ten or more counts. Its binding antigen is unknown. The input lacks base qualities; no much larger clone sits a single base away. The sequencing sample was made of blood, either unsorted or a sorted T cell fraction (not recorded which). The sequence was collected from a male donor with ankylosing spondylitis or in good health (not recorded which). The rearranged segments are TRBV29-1 and TRBJ2-1, with TRBD1 identical over 9 junction bases. In nucleotide form, the sequence is TGCAGCGTTGTGGACAGGGGTAAAAGAAATGAGCAGTTCTTC. Its protein is CSVVDRGKRNEQFF.